This TCR beta chain originates from a study of CD8+ T cells in alopecia areata (dated by TCRdb to 2017 to 2018). Describing the broader study: The treated patients took part in an open-label pilot trial in which moderate-to-severe alopecia areata was treated with oral tofacitinib at 5 to 10 mg twice daily. The SALT score, which quantifies the percentage of affected scalp surface area, was used to measure disease severity in treated patients. RNA was obtained with the PAXgene miRNA kit for fixed scalp, the miRNeasy kit for PBMCs, and the RNeasy kit for mouse skin. Biopsies were taken from tofacitinib-treated patients at baseline and at 4 and 24 weeks of treatment, and a later scalp biopsy was taken in several of the tofacitinib-treated patients. immunoSEQ multiplex PCR using 35 Vbeta forward primers and 13 Jbeta reverse primers was used to amplify TCRbeta CDR3 regions. High-throughput TCRbeta sequencing was used to examine T cell clonal expansion in alopecia areata in both the C3H/HeJ mouse model and human patients. Human TCRbeta sequencing covered scalp tissue and sorted CD4+ and CD8+ peripheral blood T cells from patchy and totalis/universalis alopecia areata patients and healthy controls. Patients stayed on tofacitinib for 6 to 18 months and then had 6 months of follow-up off drug so that delayed response and recurrence could be assessed. Scalp clonality was compared among normal scalp (n=4), patchy alopecia areata scalp (n=8), and alopecia totalis/universalis scalp (n=8).

The library was prepared using the immunoSEQ multiplex PCR assay. For TCR sequencing, RNA was extracted from every sample and reverse transcribed into cDNA to serve as template. SuperScript III was used to make first-strand cDNA, primed with a 2:1 mix of oligo-dT and random hexamers. A synthetic immune receptor repertoire was used to measure amplification bias, and any remaining bias was corrected computationally. Concerning the study's data processing: After raw reads were preprocessed to remove errors, the CDR3 was defined following IMGT conventions as running from the conserved cysteine to phenylalanine. Clonality was computed as 1 minus the Shannon entropy, with the entropy normalized by log2 of the number of productive unique TCRs. CD4 or CD8 identity of scalp clones was inferred by cross-referencing scalp TCRbeta sequences with sorted blood CD4 and CD8 repertoires. TCRdb's version of the immuneACCESS table is confined to in-frame rearrangements and falls short of the full clone set. An unresolved V gene accounts for under half of the shortfall where checked; the remainder is of unknown origin. From that table come the V and J calls and clone size; the DNA was used to work out D and trimming. The sample table records around 190,000 clones; 60% of these occur just once. The ten largest clones add up to just over 1% of the sample.

Points on this clone: Its antigen is not yet known. Base qualities are not recorded, but no much larger clone differs from it by a single base.

Read against the paper, the sample's time point label means: 20 to 30 weeks on oral tofacitinib. In the paper's terms, the treatment or condition label means: oral pan-JAK inhibitor, 5-10 mg twice daily. From alopecia areata patients, peripheral blood was collected along with lesional scalp punch biopsies. PBMCs were isolated by density centrifugation and stained for CD3, CD4 and CD8, and CD4+ and CD8+ T cells were sorted on a FACSAria. The germline V gene sets CDR1 to SQVTM and CDR2 to ANQGSEA. The V end gives up 5 bases and the J end 0 bases, leaving 5 bases in the junction not matched to a gene. Measured from the cysteine to the phenylalanine, the CDR3 is 14 residues long. CDR3 DNA is the only sequence kept; it has 42 bases, read in frame from the first base. Study-wide findings and limitations: Compared with normal scalp, lesional scalp, particularly in alopecia totalis/universalis, had higher clonality and more expanded CD8+ clones, which suggests antigenic drive. During tofacitinib treatment, many expanded lesional clones remained in scalp and blood, and this persistence may partly explain relapse after treatment is stopped. Unlike mouse skin, where gammadelta T cells dominate, normal human skin contains resident alphabeta T cells that get sequenced too, which complicates analysis of the scalp TCR repertoire. Because the treated cohort was small and included a single nonresponder, larger studies are needed to assess links between baseline CD8+ expansion and response. Tofacitinib significantly decreased scalp clonality and the number of expanded CD8+ clones among the top 100 scalp clones. Shared TCR sequences between patients were less evident than in mice, which may be partly attributable to HLA diversity in the patient population.

The sample in question was CD4+ T cells sorted from blood, obtained at week 24, from a patient treated with tofacitinib. The clonotype was recovered from a human donor with alopecia areata. This chain joins TRBV29-1 to TRBJ1-2; the central 8 bases match TRBD1. The nucleotide sequence is given as TGCAGCGTTCCCGGACAGGGATCTAACTATGGCTACACCTTC. This yields the protein CSVPGQGSNYGYTF.